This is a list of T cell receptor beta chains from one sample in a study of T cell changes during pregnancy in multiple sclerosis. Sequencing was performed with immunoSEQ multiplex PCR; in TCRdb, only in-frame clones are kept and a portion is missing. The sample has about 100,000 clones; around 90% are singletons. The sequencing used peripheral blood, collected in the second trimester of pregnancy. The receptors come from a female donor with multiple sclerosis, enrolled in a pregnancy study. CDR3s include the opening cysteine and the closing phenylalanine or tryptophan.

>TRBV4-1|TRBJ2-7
CASSPQANRHEQYF
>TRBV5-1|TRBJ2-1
CASSLAQAGQNEQFF
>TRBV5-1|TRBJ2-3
CASSSGLAGTDTQYF
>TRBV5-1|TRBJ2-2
CASSLVGGVNTGELFF
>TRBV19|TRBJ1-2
CASWDRGLGGYTF
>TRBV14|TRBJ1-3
CASSQVTSSGNTIYF
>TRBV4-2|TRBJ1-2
CASSQEWPMDYGYTF
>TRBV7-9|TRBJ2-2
CASSVQGAGTGELFF
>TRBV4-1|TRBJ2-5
CASSQTGGGIETQYF
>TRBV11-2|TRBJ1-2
CASSRDPTGTAHGYTF
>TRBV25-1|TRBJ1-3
CASRTGVGNTIYF
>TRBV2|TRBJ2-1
CASIQAAGDEQFF
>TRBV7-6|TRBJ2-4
CASSLRAGGYKNIQYF
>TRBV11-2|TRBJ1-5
CASSLASAPGPQHF
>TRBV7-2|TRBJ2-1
CASSLVGQGANNEQFF
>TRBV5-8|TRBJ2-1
CASSLELIENEQFF
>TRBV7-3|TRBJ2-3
CASSPLAGGDADTQYF
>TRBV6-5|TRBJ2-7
CASSYGTNAYEQYF
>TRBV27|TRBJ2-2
CASSLLVGGGELFF